The subject of this entry is one T cell receptor beta chain. The donors (healthy individuals) were bone marrow donors. PCR was performed using 60 Vbeta and 13 Jbeta primers. In the authors' methods: Later, 80 million or so unique TCR beta chains were counted in an analysis, and approximately 10 million of them were shared. Assay: immunoSEQ multiplex PCR; the TCRdb copy retains only in-frame clones and omits some. Clone size and V and J calls were adopted from that table, with D and trimming inferred from the DNA. The sample consists of 100,000 to 120,000 clones, under 85% of them appearing once. There are 14 residues in the CDR3. V was cut by 5 bases and J by 0 bases, with 11 bases left in between. The V gene's germline CDR1 is MNHNS and CDR2 SASEGT. This entry is derived from a study of cytomegalovirus exposure and HLA in healthy donors.

This TCR was sampled from a man between 18 and 35 years old in good health and CMV-seronegative. The chain carries TRBV6-1 and TRBJ2-7; possible D gene TRBD2, 5 bases. Material for sequencing was PBMCs. DNA of the CDR3: TGTGCCAGCAGTTCTCATCGGGACTCCTACGAGCAGTACTTC. Translated, it gives CASSSHRDSYEQYF.